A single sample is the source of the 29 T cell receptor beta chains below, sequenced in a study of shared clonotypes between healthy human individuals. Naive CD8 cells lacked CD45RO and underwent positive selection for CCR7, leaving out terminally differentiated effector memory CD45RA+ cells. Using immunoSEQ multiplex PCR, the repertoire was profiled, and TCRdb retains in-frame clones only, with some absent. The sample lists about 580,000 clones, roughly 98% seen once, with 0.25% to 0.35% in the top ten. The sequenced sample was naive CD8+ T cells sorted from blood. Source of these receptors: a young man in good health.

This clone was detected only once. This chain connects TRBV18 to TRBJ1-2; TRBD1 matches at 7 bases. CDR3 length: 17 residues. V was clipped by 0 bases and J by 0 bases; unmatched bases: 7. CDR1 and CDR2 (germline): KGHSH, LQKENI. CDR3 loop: CASSPPSLGTANYGYTF. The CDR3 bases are TGTGCCAGCTCACCACCGAGTTTAGGGACAGCTAACTATGGCTACACCTTC.

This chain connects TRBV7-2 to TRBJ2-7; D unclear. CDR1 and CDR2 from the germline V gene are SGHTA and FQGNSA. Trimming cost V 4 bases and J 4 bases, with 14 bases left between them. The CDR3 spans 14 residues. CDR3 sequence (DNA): TGTGCCAGCAGCTCCGTAGGGTCCTCGTACGAGCAGTACTTC. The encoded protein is CASSSVGSSYEQYF.

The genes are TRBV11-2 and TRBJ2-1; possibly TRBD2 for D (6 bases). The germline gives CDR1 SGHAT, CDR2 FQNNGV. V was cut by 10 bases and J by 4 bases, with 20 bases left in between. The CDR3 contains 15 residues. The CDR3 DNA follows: TGTGCCACCCGCGGGAACAGATCCCCATACAATGAGCAGTTCTTC. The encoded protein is CATRGNRSPYNEQFF.

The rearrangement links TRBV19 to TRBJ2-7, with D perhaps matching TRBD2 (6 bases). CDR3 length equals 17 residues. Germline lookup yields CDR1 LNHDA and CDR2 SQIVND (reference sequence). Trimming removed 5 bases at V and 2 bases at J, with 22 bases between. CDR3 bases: TGTGCCAGTAGTCCTAGTCTTACGAGCGGGTCGACCTACGAGCAGTACTTC. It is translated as CASSPSLTSGSTYEQYF. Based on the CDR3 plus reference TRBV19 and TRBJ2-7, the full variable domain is DGGITQSPKYLFRKEGQNVTLSCEQNLNHDAMYWYRQDPGQGLRLIYYSQIVNDFQKGDIAEGYSVSREKKESFPLTVTSAQKNPTAFYLCASSPSLTSGSTYEQYFGPGTRLTVT.

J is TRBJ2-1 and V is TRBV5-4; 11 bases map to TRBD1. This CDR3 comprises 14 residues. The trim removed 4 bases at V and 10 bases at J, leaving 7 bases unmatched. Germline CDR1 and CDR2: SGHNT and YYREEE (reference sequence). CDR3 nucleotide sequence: TGTGCCAGCAGCGAGGACAGGGGGCGTTCCGAGCAGTTCTTC. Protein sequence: CASSEDRGRSEQFF.

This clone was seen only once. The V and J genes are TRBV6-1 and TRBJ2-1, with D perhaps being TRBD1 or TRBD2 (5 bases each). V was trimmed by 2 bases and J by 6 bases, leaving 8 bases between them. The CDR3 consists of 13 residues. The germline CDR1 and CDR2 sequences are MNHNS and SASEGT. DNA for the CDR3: TGTGCCAGCAGTGAATTGGGGGTCAATGAGCAGTTCTTC. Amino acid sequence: CASSELGVNEQFF.

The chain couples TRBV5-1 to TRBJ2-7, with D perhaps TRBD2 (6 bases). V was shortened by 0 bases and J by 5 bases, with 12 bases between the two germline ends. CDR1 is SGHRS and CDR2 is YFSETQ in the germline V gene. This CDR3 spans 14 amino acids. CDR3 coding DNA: TGCGCCAGCAGCTTGGCGGCGGGAAGTCACGAGCAGTACTTC. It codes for CASSLAAGSHEQYF.

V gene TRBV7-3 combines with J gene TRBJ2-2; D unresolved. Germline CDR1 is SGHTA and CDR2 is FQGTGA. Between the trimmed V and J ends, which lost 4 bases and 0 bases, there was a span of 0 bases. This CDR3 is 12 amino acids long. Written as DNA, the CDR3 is TGTGCCAGCAGCTCGAACACCGGGGAGCTGTTTTTT. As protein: CASSSNTGELFF.

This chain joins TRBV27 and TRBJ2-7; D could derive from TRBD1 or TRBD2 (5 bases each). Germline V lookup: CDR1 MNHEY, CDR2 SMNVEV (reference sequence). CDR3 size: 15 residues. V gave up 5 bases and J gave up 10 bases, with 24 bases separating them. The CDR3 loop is CASSPTTGTPSLQYF. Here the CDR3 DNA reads TGTGCCAGCAGTCCAACTACCGGGACCCCATCCCTTCAGTACTTC.

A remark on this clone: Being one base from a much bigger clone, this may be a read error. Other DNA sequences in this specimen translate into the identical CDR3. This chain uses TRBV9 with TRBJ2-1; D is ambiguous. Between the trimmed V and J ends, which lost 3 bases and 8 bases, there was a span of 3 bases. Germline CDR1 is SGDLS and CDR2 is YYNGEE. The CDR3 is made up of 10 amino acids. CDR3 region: CASSGDEQFF. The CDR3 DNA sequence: TGTGCCAGCAGCGGCGATGAGCAGTTCTTC.

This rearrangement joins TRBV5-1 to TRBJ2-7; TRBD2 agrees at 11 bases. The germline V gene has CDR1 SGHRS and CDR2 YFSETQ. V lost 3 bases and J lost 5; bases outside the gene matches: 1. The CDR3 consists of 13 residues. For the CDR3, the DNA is TGCGCCAGCAGCTCGGGACTAGCGGACGAGCAGTACTTC. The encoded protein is CASSSGLADEQYF. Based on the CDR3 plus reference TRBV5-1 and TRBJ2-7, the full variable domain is KAGVTQTPRYLIKTRGQQVTLSCSPISGHRSVSWYQQTPGQGLQFLFEYFSETQRNKGNFPGRFSGRQFSNSRSEMNVSTLELGDSALYLCASSSGLADEQYFGPGTRLTVT.

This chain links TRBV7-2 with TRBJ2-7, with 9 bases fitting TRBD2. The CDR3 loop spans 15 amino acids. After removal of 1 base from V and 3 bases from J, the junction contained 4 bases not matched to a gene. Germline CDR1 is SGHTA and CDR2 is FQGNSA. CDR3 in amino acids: CASSLVGSGSYEQYF. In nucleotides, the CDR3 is TGTGCCAGCAGCTTAGTGGGTAGCGGGAGCTACGAGCAGTACTTC.

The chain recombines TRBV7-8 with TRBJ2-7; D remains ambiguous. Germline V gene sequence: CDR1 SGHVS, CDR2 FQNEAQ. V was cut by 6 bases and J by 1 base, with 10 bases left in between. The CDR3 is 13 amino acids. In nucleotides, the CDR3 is TGTGCCAGCAGGGGCGGCAGTTCCTACGAGCAGTACTTC. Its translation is CASRGGSSYEQYF.

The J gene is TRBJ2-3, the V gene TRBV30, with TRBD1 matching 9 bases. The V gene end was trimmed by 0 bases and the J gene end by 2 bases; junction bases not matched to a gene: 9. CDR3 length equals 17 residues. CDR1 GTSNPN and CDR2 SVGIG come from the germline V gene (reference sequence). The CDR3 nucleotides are TGTGCCTGGAGTGTACAGGGGGCCAACGGACTCACAGATACGCAGTATTTT. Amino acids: CAWSVQGANGLTDTQYF. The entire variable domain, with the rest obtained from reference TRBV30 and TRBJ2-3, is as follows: SQTIHQWPATLVQPVGSPLSLECTVEGTSNPNLYWYRQAAGRGLQLLFYSVGIGQISSEVPQNLSASRPQDRQFILSSKKLLLSDSGFYLCAWSVQGANGLTDTQYFGPGTRLTVL.

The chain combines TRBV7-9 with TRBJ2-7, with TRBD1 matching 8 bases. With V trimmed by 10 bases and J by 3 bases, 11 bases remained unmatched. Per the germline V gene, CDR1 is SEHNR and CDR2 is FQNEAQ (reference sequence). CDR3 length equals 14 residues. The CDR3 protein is CAIAGGQGFYEQYF. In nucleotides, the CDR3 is TGTGCCATTGCAGGTGGACAGGGATTCTACGAGCAGTACTTC.

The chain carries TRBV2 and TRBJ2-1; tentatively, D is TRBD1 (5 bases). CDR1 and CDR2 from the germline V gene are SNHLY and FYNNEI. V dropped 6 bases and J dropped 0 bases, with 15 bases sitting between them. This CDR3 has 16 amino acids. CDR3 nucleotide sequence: TGTGCCAGCAGCTTCAGCCAGGGAATCTCCTACAATGAGCAGTTCTTC. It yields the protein CASSFSQGISYNEQFF.

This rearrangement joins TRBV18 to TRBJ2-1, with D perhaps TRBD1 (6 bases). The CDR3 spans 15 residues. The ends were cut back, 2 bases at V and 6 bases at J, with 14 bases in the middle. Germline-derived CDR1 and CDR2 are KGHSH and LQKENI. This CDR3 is CASSPFPGVGNEQFF. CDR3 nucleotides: TGTGCCAGCTCACCATTTCCAGGGGTGGGCAATGAGCAGTTCTTC. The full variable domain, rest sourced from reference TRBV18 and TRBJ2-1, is NAGVMQNPRHLVRRRGQEARLRCSPMKGHSHVYWYRQLPEEGLKFMVYLQKENIIDESGMPKERFSAEFPKEGPSILRIQQVVRGDSAAYFCASSPFPGVGNEQFFGPGTRLTVL.

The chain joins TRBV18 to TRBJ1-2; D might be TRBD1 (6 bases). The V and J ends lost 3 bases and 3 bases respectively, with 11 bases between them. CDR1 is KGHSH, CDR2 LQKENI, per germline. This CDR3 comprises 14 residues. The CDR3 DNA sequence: TGTGCCAGCTCACCTGACTCAGGGGACTATGGCTACACCTTC. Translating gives CASSPDSGDYGYTF.

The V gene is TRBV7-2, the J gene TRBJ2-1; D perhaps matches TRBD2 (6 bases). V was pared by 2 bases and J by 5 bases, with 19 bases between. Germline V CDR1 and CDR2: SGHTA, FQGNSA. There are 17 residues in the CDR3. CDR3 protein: CASSLPAGFNYNNEQFF. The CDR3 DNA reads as TGTGCCAGCAGCTTACCCGCGGGATTTAATTACAACAATGAGCAGTTCTTC.

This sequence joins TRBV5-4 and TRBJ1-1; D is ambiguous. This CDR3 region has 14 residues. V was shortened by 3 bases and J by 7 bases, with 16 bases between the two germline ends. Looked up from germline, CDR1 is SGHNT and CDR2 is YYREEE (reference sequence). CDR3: CASSYNGYNLEAFF. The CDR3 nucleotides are TGTGCCAGCAGCTACAACGGGTACAATCTTGAAGCTTTCTTT.

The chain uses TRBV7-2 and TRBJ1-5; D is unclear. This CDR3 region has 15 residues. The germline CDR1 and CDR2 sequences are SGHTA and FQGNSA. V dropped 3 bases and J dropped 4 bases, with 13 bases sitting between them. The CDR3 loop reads CASSFWIGGNQPQHF. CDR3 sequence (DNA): TGTGCCAGCAGCTTTTGGATTGGCGGGAATCAGCCCCAGCATTTT.

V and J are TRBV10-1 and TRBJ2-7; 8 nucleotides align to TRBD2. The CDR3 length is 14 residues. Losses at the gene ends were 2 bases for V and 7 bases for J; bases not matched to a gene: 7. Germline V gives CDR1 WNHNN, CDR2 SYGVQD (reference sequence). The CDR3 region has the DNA TGCGCCAGCAGTGAGGGACTAGCAAGTAATGAGCAGTACTTC. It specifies CASSEGLASNEQYF.

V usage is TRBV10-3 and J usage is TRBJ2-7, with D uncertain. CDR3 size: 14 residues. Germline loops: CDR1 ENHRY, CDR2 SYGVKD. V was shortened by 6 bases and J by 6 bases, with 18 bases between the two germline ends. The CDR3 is CAISPPDPSPEQYF. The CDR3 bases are TGTGCCATCAGCCCTCCCGACCCGAGCCCCGAGCAGTACTTC.

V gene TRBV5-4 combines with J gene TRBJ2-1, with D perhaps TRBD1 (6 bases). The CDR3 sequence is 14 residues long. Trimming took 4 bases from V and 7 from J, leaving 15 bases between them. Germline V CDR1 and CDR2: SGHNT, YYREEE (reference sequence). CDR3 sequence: CASSKAGTLNEQFF. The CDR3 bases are TGTGCCAGCAGCAAGGCCGGGACACTAAATGAGCAGTTCTTC.

Here the CDR3 reads CASSQGTGSYGYTF. The DNA of the CDR3 is TGCGCCAGCAGCCAGGGGACAGGCTCCTATGGCTACACCTTC. The chain joins TRBV4-3 to TRBJ1-2; 8 bases map to TRBD1. The V gene end was trimmed by 3 bases and the J gene end by 4 bases; junction bases not matched to a gene: 4. The length of the CDR3 is 14 residues. The germline gives CDR1 LGHNA, CDR2 YSLEER.

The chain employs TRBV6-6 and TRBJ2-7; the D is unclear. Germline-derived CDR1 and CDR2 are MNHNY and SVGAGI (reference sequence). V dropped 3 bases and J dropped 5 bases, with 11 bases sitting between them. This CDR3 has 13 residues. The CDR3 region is CASSYEKEDEQYF. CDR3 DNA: TGTGCCAGCAGTTATGAAAAAGAGGACGAGCAGTACTTC.

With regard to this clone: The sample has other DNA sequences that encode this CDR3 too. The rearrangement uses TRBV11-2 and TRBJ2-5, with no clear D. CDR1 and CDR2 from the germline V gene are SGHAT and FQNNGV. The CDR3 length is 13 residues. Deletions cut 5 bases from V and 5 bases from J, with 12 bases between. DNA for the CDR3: TGTGCCAGCAGCCTATGGGTGGGGGAGACCCAGTACTTC. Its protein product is CASSLWVGETQYF.

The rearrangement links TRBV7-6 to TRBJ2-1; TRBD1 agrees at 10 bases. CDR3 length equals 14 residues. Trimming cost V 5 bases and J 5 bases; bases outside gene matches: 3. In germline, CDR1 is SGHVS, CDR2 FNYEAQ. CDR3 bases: TGTGCCAGCAGCGGAGGGACAGGGGACAATGAGCAGTTCTTC. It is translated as CASSGGTGDNEQFF.

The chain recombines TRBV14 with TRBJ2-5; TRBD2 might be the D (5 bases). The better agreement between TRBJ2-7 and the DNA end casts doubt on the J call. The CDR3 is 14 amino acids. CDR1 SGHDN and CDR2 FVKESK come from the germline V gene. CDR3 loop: CASRGTGNFHEQYF. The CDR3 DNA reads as TGTGCCAGCAGGGGTACCGGGAACTTCCACGAGCAGTACTTC.